The 14 T cell receptor beta chains in this list originate from one sample, sequenced in a study of response to subunit inactivated influenza vaccine. TCRdb called the RT-PCR reads again in MiXCR, with one record for every CDR3 protein. The sample shows 400,000 to 650,000 distinct CDR3 sequences, more than 7% of them seen only once. The sample in question was PBMCs from blood, obtained less than 30 months after vaccination. The source is a man in his fifties or sixties who received an inactivated influenza vaccine.

As to this clonotype: The junction does not match germline at one end; this may be a read error. V usage is TRBV3-1 and J usage is TRBJ1-2; TRBD1 is a possible D gene (6 bases). Germline lookup yields CDR1 LGHDT and CDR2 YNNKEL (reference sequence). The CDR3 is 15 residues long. The CDR3 DNA reads as TGTGCCAGGAGCCAAGAGTGGACAGCGATGTATGGCTACACCTTC. This sequence encodes CARSQEWTAMYGYTF.

V and J are TRBV2 and TRBJ1-5; D remains unclear. Trimming cost V 7 bases and J 0 bases, with 13 bases left between them. The CDR3 contains 15 residues. Germline loops: CDR1 SNHLY, CDR2 FYNNEI. As DNA, the CDR3 is TGTGCCAGCACCCCCGGTGGGTATAGCAATCAGCCCCAGCATTTT. Protein product: CASTPGGYSNQPQHF. The entire variable domain, with the rest obtained from reference TRBV2 and TRBJ1-5, is as follows: EPEVTQTPSHQVTQMGQEVILRCVPISNHLYFYWYRQILGQKVEFLVSFYNNEISEKSEIFDDQFSVERPDGSNFTLKIRSTKLEDSAMYFCASTPGGYSNQPQHFGDGTRLSIL.

This clonotype has more than one count but fewer than ten. The V gene is TRBV12-3 or TRBV12-4, the J gene TRBJ1-5, with a tentative D call TRBD1 (6 bases). The CDR3 runs to 14 residues. The germline V and J ends were trimmed by 6 bases and 7 bases, with 16 bases remaining between them. For the CDR3, the DNA is TGTGCCAGCAGCCTCACAGGGAAAGGGCAGCCCCAGCATTTT. Translating it yields CASSLTGKGQPQHF.

The chain links TRBV5-1 to TRBJ2-3; 8 bases map to TRBD1. The V segment lost 0 bases and the J segment 4 bases; nucleotides outside the gene matches: 7. The CDR3 runs to 16 residues. Germline V CDR1 and CDR2: SGHRS, YFSETQ. CDR3 loop: CASSLAPGGRSDTQYF. The CDR3 DNA reads as TGCGCCAGCAGCTTGGCCCCAGGGGGCAGATCAGATACGCAGTATTTT.

A remark on this clonotype: The conserved phenylalanine or tryptophan normally closing the CDR3 is absent here, so this likely arose from a read error. The chain uses TRBV12-3 or TRBV12-4 and TRBJ2-7; possibly TRBD1 for D (6 bases). The CDR3 runs 13 residues. V shed 6 bases and J shed 3 bases, with 12 bases lying between them. The CDR3 reads CASSIGQNYEQYS. CDR3 bases: TGTGCCAGCAGCATAGGACAGAACTACGAGCAGTACTCC.

This clonotype has at least ten counts. This sequence joins TRBV12-3 or TRBV12-4 and TRBJ2-7, with 9 bases matching TRBD1. CDR3 length: 14 residues. With 5 bases clipped from V and 4 bases from J, the junction kept 6 bases outside the gene matches. CDR3 region: CASSRTGAGYEQYF. CDR3 nucleotide sequence: TGTGCCAGCAGTCGGACAGGGGCAGGGTACGAGCAGTACTTC.

This sequence joins TRBV7-2 and TRBJ2-7; 10 bases are a match to TRBD1. Per the germline V gene, CDR1 is SGHTA and CDR2 is FQGNSA. The CDR3 spans 17 residues. Trimming removed 2 bases from V and 4 bases from J; junction bases left unmatched: 11. In DNA form, the CDR3 reads TGTGCCAGCAGCTTATCGTTTGGACAGGGGGTTCAGTACGAGCAGTACTTC. It translates to CASSLSFGQGVQYEQYF.

There are many counts of this clonotype. The rearrangement joins TRBV7-2 to TRBJ2-2; D is possibly TRBD1 (5 bases). Trimming left V 5 bases short and J 3 bases short, with 10 bases between. Germline CDR1 SGHTA, CDR2 FQGNSA. CDR3 length: 14 amino acids. The DNA for the CDR3 is TGTGCCAGCAGCATTAGCAGGGACACCGGGGAGCTGTTTTTT. This encodes CASSISRDTGELFF.

This chain joins TRBV20-1 and TRBJ2-7; 10 bases align to TRBD1. J gave up 4 bases and V 3 bases, and 3 bases lay outside the gene matches. This CDR3 spans 13 amino acids. Per germline, CDR1 DFQATT and CDR2 SNEGSKA (reference sequence). CDR3 in amino acids: CSARGQGRYEQYF. CDR3 DNA sequence: TGCAGTGCTAGGGGACAGGGGAGATACGAGCAGTACTTC.

This clonotype was picked up a small number of times. This chain connects TRBV29-1 to TRBJ2-1; no firm D call. Germline V gives CDR1 SQVTM, CDR2 ANQGSEA. The V end lost 6 bases, the J end lost 2 bases, and 11 bases lay between the germline ends. The CDR3 loop spans 13 amino acids. The CDR3, as DNA: TGCAGCGTCCACTTTGCTGCCTACAATGAGCAGTTCTTC. This sequence encodes CSVHFAAYNEQFF.

In this sample, this clonotype turned up many times. The chain uses TRBV4-2 and TRBJ2-3; TRBD2 matches 11 bases. V dropped 3 bases and J dropped 1; count of bases not matched to a gene: 9. CDR3 size: 18 residues. Germline V gene sequence: CDR1 LGHNA, CDR2 YNFKEQ. The CDR3 sequence: CASSQVAGGPDRTDTQYF. CDR3 DNA sequence: TGTGCCAGCAGCCAGGTAGCGGGGGGGCCCGATCGCACAGATACGCAGTATTTT.

J is TRBJ1-1 and V is TRBV6-1; 8 bases match TRBD1. CDR1 MNHNS and CDR2 SASEGT come from the germline V gene. Trimming cost V 10 bases and J 0 bases; bases outside gene matches: 13. The CDR3 consists of 16 residues. The CDR3 here is CANLDRGLSMNTEAFF. The CDR3 nucleotides read TGTGCCAACCTTGACAGGGGACTCTCTATGAACACTGAAGCTTTCTTT.

This clonotype was observed a few times. The chain uses TRBV18 and TRBJ2-3, with 8 bases matching TRBD2. CDR1 KGHSH and CDR2 LQKENI come from the germline V gene. The V gene end was trimmed by 3 bases and the J gene end by 1 base; junction bases not matched to a gene: 6. This CDR3 comprises 16 residues. CDR3 loop: CASSPQTTSGTDTQYF. CDR3 sequence (DNA): TGTGCCAGCTCACCGCAAACGACTAGCGGCACAGATACGCAGTATTTT.

This clonotype was found a few times. V usage is TRBV7-2 and J usage is TRBJ2-7, with 8 bases that match TRBD1. The CDR3 runs 15 residues. J was trimmed by 0 bases and V by 6 bases; bases with no gene match: 7. The V gene's germline CDR1 is SGHTA and CDR2 FQGNSA. The DNA of the CDR3 is TGTGCCAGCAGTACACAGGGGGAGGCCTCCTACGAGCAGTACTTC. Encoded protein: CASSTQGEASYEQYF. The full variable domain, in which reference TRBV7-2 and TRBJ2-7 provide the parts outside the CDR3, is GAGVSQSPSNKVTEKGKDVELRCDPISGHTALYWYRQSLGQGLEFLIYFQGNSAPDKSGLPSDRFSAERTGGSVSTLTIQRTQQEDSAVYLCASSTQGEASYEQYFGPGTRLTVT.